The 30 T cell receptor beta chains reported below all come from one sample, sequenced in a study of blood T cell repertoires in COVID-19. The repertoire was sequenced with immunoSEQ multiplex PCR; TCRdb's copy has only in-frame clones and lacks some. The data contain 100,000 to 150,000 clones, 74% of them singletons. Input material: peripheral blood. Receptors originate from an elderly man with COVID-19, enrolled during active disease.

This chain joins TRBV24-1 and TRBJ2-5; tentatively, D is TRBD1 (6 bases). V was cut by 5 bases and J by 0 bases, with 12 bases left in between. This CDR3 is 15 amino acids long. Germline CDR1 is KGHDR and CDR2 is SFDVKD. The CDR3 nucleotides read TGTGCCACCAGTGCCCGAGGGACATACCAAGAGACCCAGTACTTC. It codes for CATSARGTYQETQYF.

The chain combines TRBV28 with TRBJ1-1, with D perhaps matching TRBD1 (6 bases). The CDR3 runs to 13 residues. Germline CDR1 is MDHEN and CDR2 is SYDVKM. Deletions cut 6 bases from V and 6 bases from J, with 14 bases between. The CDR3 bases are TGTGCCAGCAGCTCCAGCAGGGGCGCTGAAGCTTTCTTT. Its protein is CASSSSRGAEAFF.

This clone was observed a handful of times. The rearrangement uses TRBV4-1 and TRBJ1-5; D gene uncertain. The length of the CDR3 is 16 residues. Trimming took off 4 bases at V and 1 base at J, with 14 bases between the two ends. Germline-derived CDR1 and CDR2 are MGHRA and YSYEKL. The CDR3 region has the DNA TGCGCCAGCAGCCGTACCAGGCTCCGGAGCAATCAGCCCCAGCATTTT. Amino acids: CASSRTRLRSNQPQHF.

The chain recombines TRBV19 with TRBJ2-3; possibly TRBD2 for D (6 bases). V dropped 5 bases and J dropped 0 bases, with 9 bases sitting between them. The CDR3 length is 14 residues. Germline assignment: CDR1 LNHDA and CDR2 SQIVND (reference sequence). The CDR3 DNA follows: TGTGCCAGTAGTCCCGGGACTAGCACAGATACGCAGTATTTT. Translating it yields CASSPGTSTDTQYF.

The sample holds one count of this clone. The rearrangement uses TRBV7-2 and TRBJ2-2; TRBD2 matches 7 bases. The CDR3 is made up of 16 amino acids. After removal of 0 bases from V and 4 bases from J, the junction contained 5 bases not matched to a gene. The V gene's germline CDR1 is SGHTA and CDR2 FQGNSA. The CDR3 bases are TGTGCCAGCAGCTTAGCGAGCGGGAAGGGCACCGGGGAGCTGTTTTTT. Its protein is CASSLASGKGTGELFF.

This clone has just a few counts. The J gene is TRBJ2-1, the V gene TRBV5-1, with 9 bases fitting TRBD1. Trimming took 4 bases from V and 2 from J; bases not matched to a gene: 4. Germline V gene lookup returns CDR1 SGHRS and CDR2 YFSETQ. The CDR3 covers 15 residues. CDR3 amino acids: CASSMTGGAYNEQFF. Here the CDR3 DNA reads TGCGCCAGCAGCATGACAGGGGGGGCCTACAATGAGCAGTTCTTC.

The chain joins TRBV3-1 (or the pseudogene TRBV3-2) to TRBJ2-7; unclear D gene. There are 15 residues in the CDR3. V was clipped by 0 bases and J by 0 bases, with 9 bases between them. Germline CDR1 is LGHDT and CDR2 is YNNKEL (reference sequence). The CDR3 DNA reads as TGTGCCAGCAGCCAAGAACTGCTGAGCTCCTACGAGCAGTACTTC. Its translation is CASSQELLSSYEQYF.

In this sample, this clone turned up once. The V call is TRBV7-2, the J call TRBJ1-5; D might be TRBD1 (5 bases). CDR3 length: 15 amino acids. Germline CDR1 and CDR2: SGHTA and FQGNSA. Trimming stripped 1 base from V and 2 bases from J, with 9 bases between. CDR3 DNA: TGTGCCAGCAGCTTAGACCAAGGGGGCAATCAGCCCCAGCATTTT. Translated, it gives CASSLDQGGNQPQHF.

The J gene is TRBJ2-4, the V gene TRBV27; 8 nucleotides line up with TRBD2. Trimming removed 6 bases from V and 3 bases from J; junction bases left unmatched: 10. Germline V CDR1 and CDR2: MNHEY, SMNVEV (reference sequence). This CDR3 comprises 16 residues. CDR3: CASRTAGEEGKNIQYF. CDR3 coding DNA: TGTGCCAGCAGGACAGCGGGGGAAGAGGGCAAAAACATTCAGTACTTC.

The chain employs TRBV6-5 and TRBJ2-2, with a tentative D call TRBD2 (6 bases). Looked up from germline, CDR1 is MNHEY and CDR2 is SVGAGI. V lost 4 bases and J 1 base, leaving 10 bases between the germline ends. The length of the CDR3 is 15 residues. The CDR3 sequence: CASSSGLLNTGELFF. The CDR3 DNA is TGTGCCAGCAGTTCGGGACTGCTGAACACCGGGGAGCTGTTTTTT.

The gene calls are TRBV3-1 (or the pseudogene TRBV3-2) and TRBJ2-5; 11 positions match TRBD2. Germline trimming cut 4 bases from V and 1 base from J; bases unmatched to any gene: 2. The CDR3 covers 15 residues. The germline V gene has CDR1 LGHDT and CDR2 YNNKEL (reference sequence). CDR3 coding DNA: TGTGCCAGCAGCCGGACTAGCGGGTCCCAAGAGACCCAGTACTTC. Translating it yields CASSRTSGSQETQYF.

The rearrangement links TRBV7-3 to TRBJ2-2; weak D call: TRBD2 (5 bases). The CDR3 runs to 14 residues. CDR1 is SGHTA, CDR2 FQGTGA, per germline. V lost 4 bases and J lost 1, with 7 bases in between. The CDR3 DNA reads as TGTGCCAGCAGCTACGAGGGGAACACCGGGGAGCTGTTTTTT. Encoded protein: CASSYEGNTGELFF. Together with reference TRBV7-3 and TRBJ2-2, the CDR3 gives the full variable domain: GAGVSQTPSNKVTEKGKYVELRCDPISGHTALYWYRQSLGQGPEFLIYFQGTGAADDSGLPNDRFFAVRPEGSVSTLKIQRTERGDSAVYLCASSYEGNTGELFFGEGSRLTVL.

The chain recombines TRBV29-1 with TRBJ2-3; 10 bases align to TRBD1. Germline CDR1 reads SQVTM; CDR2 reads ANQGSEA. V was pared by 8 bases and J by 3 bases, with 8 bases of the junction left unmatched. This CDR3 is built from 14 residues. The CDR3 DNA reads as TGCAGCTCATCCGGACAGGGGGGAACAGATACGCAGTATTTT. Its protein is CSSSGQGGTDTQYF.

The chain carries TRBV9 and TRBJ2-3, with 8 positions matching TRBD2. In germline, CDR1 is SGDLS, CDR2 YYNGEE. The CDR3 has 16 amino acids. The J segment lost 0 bases and the V segment lost 4 bases, leaving 7 bases of the junction unmatched. CDR3 sequence reads: CASSPGLASSTDTQYF. The CDR3 DNA sequence: TGTGCCAGCAGCCCTGGACTAGCATCTAGCACAGATACGCAGTATTTT.

The chain has TRBV7-9 and TRBJ2-5; tentative D call: TRBD1 (6 bases). This CDR3 region has 16 residues. Germline CDR1 SEHNR, CDR2 FQNEAQ (reference sequence). V lost 3 bases, J lost 5 bases, and 19 bases lay in between. CDR3: CASSFIEQGDWETQYF. Here the CDR3 DNA reads TGTGCCAGCAGCTTCATAGAACAGGGTGATTGGGAGACCCAGTACTTC. The complete variable domain, with remaining parts taken from reference TRBV7-9 and TRBJ2-5, reads DTGVSQNPRHKITKRGQNVTFRCDPISEHNRLYWYRQTLGQGPEFLTYFQNEAQLEKSRLLSDRFSAERPKGSFSTLEIQRTEQGDSAMYLCASSFIEQGDWETQYFGPGTRLLVL.

The count of this clone is one. The rearrangement joins TRBV24-1 to TRBJ2-2; D remains ambiguous. Germline V gives CDR1 KGHDR, CDR2 SFDVKD. The CDR3 sequence is 14 residues long. V was shortened by 10 bases and J by 1 base, with 12 bases between the two germline ends. CDR3 in DNA: TGTGCCACTATGGCCCCGTTGAACACCGGGGAGCTGTTTTTT. It translates to CATMAPLNTGELFF.

The chain has TRBV14 and TRBJ2-5; D perhaps matches TRBD2 (7 bases). Trimming pared 0 bases from V and 2 bases from J, leaving 19 bases between. The CDR3 spans 18 residues. Germline V gene sequence: CDR1 SGHDN, CDR2 FVKESK. The CDR3 DNA sequence: TGTGCCAGCAGCCAAGATCGGGGAGGGGGTGTGTTTCAAGAGACCCAGTACTTC. Its translation is CASSQDRGGGVFQETQYF. The complete variable domain, with remaining parts taken from reference TRBV14 and TRBJ2-5, reads EAGVTQFPSHSVIEKGQTVTLRCDPISGHDNLYWYRRVMGKEIKFLLHFVKESKQDESGMPNNRFLAERTGGTYSTLKVQPAELEDSGVYFCASSQDRGGGVFQETQYFGPGTRLLVL.

This clone was recorded only once. The chain is built from TRBV24-1 and TRBJ2-1, with TRBD2 matching 10 bases. The V gene end was trimmed by 2 bases and the J gene end by 7 bases; junction bases not matched to a gene: 13. CDR1 and CDR2 (germline): KGHDR, SFDVKD. The CDR3 contains 18 residues. The CDR3 DNA is TGTGCCACCAGTGATTCCCCCCGGGCTAGCGGGAGTTTGAATGAGCAGTTCTTC. The encoded protein is CATSDSPRASGSLNEQFF.

This clone was counted once. J is TRBJ1-3 and V is TRBV10-3; TRBD1 matches 7 bases. The CDR3 spans 15 residues. Germline CDR1 and CDR2: ENHRY and SYGVKD. The J segment lost 1 base and the V segment lost 6 bases, leaving 6 bases of the junction unmatched. The CDR3 spells CAIRSTGTSGNTIYF. For the CDR3, the DNA is TGTGCCATCAGGTCGACAGGGACTTCTGGAAACACCATATATTTT.

This sequence joins TRBV10-3 and TRBJ2-3; tentative D call: TRBD1 (6 bases). Germline assignment: CDR1 ENHRY and CDR2 SYGVKD. This CDR3 has 14 amino acids. The V and J ends lost 6 bases and 0 bases respectively, with 10 bases between them. CDR3: CAIRGDRSTDTQYF. The CDR3 bases are TGTGCCATCAGGGGTGACAGGAGCACAGATACGCAGTATTTT.

The rearrangement joins TRBV7-3 to TRBJ2-5, with unresolved D. The V gene's germline CDR1 is SGHTA and CDR2 FQGTGA. V dropped 1 base and J dropped 5 bases, with 5 bases sitting between them. The CDR3 spans 12 residues. The CDR3 bases are TGTGCCAGCAGCTTAATCGGGGAGACCCAGTACTTC. This codes for CASSLIGETQYF.

The chain combines TRBV3-1 (or the pseudogene TRBV3-2) with TRBJ2-2; 9 bases fit TRBD2. Germline V gene lookup returns CDR1 LGHDT and CDR2 YNNKEL (reference sequence). There are 17 residues in the CDR3. After removal of 1 base from V and 6 bases from J, the junction contained 9 bases not matched to a gene. The CDR3 sequence is CASSQAPGGRAPGELFF. The CDR3 DNA sequence: TGTGCCAGCAGCCAAGCCCCTGGCGGGAGGGCCCCCGGGGAGCTGTTTTTT.

In its sample, this clone was seen once. The chain has TRBV4-2 and TRBJ2-3; D gene uncertain. The CDR3 covers 16 residues. V was trimmed by 2 bases and J by 2 bases, leaving 14 bases between them. Germline V gives CDR1 LGHNA, CDR2 YNFKEQ. In DNA form, the CDR3 reads TGTGCCAGCAGCCAACAAAAGCCACCCTTCACAGATACGCAGTATTTT. Amino acid sequence: CASSQQKPPFTDTQYF.

The V and J genes are TRBV7-9 and TRBJ2-7; D is unclear. Germline CDR1 and CDR2: SEHNR and FQNEAQ (reference sequence). The V gene lost 1 base and the J gene lost 5 bases, with 15 bases spanning the gap. The CDR3 is made up of 15 amino acids. The CDR3 region has the DNA TGTGCCAGCAGCTTAGACTTACGGTGGAGTAACGAGCAGTACTTC. This translates into CASSLDLRWSNEQYF. Full variable domain (missing parts from reference TRBV7-9 and TRBJ2-7): DTGVSQNPRHKITKRGQNVTFRCDPISEHNRLYWYRQTLGQGPEFLTYFQNEAQLEKSRLLSDRFSAERPKGSFSTLEIQRTEQGDSAMYLCASSLDLRWSNEQYFGPGTRLTVT.

The V and J genes are TRBV28 and TRBJ2-7; 9 bases are shared with TRBD1. This CDR3 region has 15 residues. With V trimmed by 6 bases and J by 7 bases, 13 bases remained unmatched. Germline CDR1 reads MDHEN; CDR2 reads SYDVKM. CDR3: CASRPPQRQGGEQYF. The CDR3, as DNA: TGTGCCAGCAGACCCCCCCAGAGACAGGGGGGAGAGCAGTACTTC.

The chain combines TRBV7-8 with TRBJ2-7, with 7 positions matching TRBD2. Germline-derived CDR1 and CDR2 are SGHVS and FQNEAQ. V was clipped by 2 bases and J by 1 base; unmatched bases: 14. This CDR3 is 18 amino acids long. The CDR3 reads CASSLPLAGRPLSYEQYF. Here the CDR3 DNA reads TGTGCCAGCAGCTTACCGCTGGCCGGGAGGCCTCTTTCCTACGAGCAGTACTTC.

This clone was observed a few times. The chain uses TRBV4-1 and TRBJ2-2; TRBD1 agrees at 7 bases. V lost 2 bases, J lost 4 bases, and 7 bases stayed unmatched. The CDR3 has 16 amino acids. Germline assignment: CDR1 MGHRA and CDR2 YSYEKL. CDR3 sequence reads: CASSQSGQMSTGELFF. The CDR3 DNA sequence: TGCGCCAGCAGCCAATCGGGACAGATGAGCACCGGGGAGCTGTTTTTT.

This chain uses TRBV7-9 with TRBJ1-2, with D tentatively TRBD1 (5 bases). This CDR3 is built from 13 residues. V lost 5 bases to trimming and J lost 3 bases, with 10 bases between them. Germline CDR1 is SEHNR and CDR2 is FQNEAQ (reference sequence). The CDR3 region has the DNA TGTGCCAGCAGCAAACAGGATTACTATGGCTACACCTTC. Its protein is CASSKQDYYGYTF. The whole variable domain, remainder taken from reference TRBV7-9 and TRBJ1-2, is DTGVSQNPRHKITKRGQNVTFRCDPISEHNRLYWYRQTLGQGPEFLTYFQNEAQLEKSRLLSDRFSAERPKGSFSTLEIQRTEQGDSAMYLCASSKQDYYGYTFGSGTRLTVV.

The V call is TRBV29-1, the J call TRBJ1-2, with D perhaps TRBD1 (5 bases). Trimming shortened V by 3 bases and J by 3 bases, and 8 bases separated the two germline ends. The CDR3 sequence is 12 residues long. Per germline, CDR1 SQVTM and CDR2 ANQGSEA. CDR3 nucleotide sequence: TGCAGCGTTGAGGCACAGGACTATGGCTACACCTTC. It translates to CSVEAQDYGYTF.

The CDR3 loop reads CASSLAGRGPYEQYF. The CDR3 DNA sequence: TGTGCCAGCAGTTTAGCCGGCAGGGGGCCCTACGAGCAGTACTTC. J is TRBJ2-7 and V is TRBV27, with 8 bases identical to TRBD1. The CDR3 runs 15 residues. V gave up 2 bases and J gave up 2 bases; unmatched junction bases: 5. CDR1 and CDR2 from the germline V gene are MNHEY and SMNVEV (reference sequence).